The rows below give T cell receptor beta chains drawn from one sample of a study of shared clonotypes between healthy human individuals. Repertoires were generated with immunoSEQ multiplex PCR, while TCRdb's copy carries only in-frame clones and drops some. The table lists more than 2 million clones, around 95% of them singletons. Sequencing was performed on naive CD4+ T cells sorted from blood. The receptors originated from a man aged 18 to 35 in good health. The CDR3 runs from the conserved cysteine through the conserved F or W. A D gene is named only where the DNA matches it firmly. Clone size is not always given. Where it is, it says once, few, many or a class for expanded clones.

>TRBD2|.|TRBJ2-7|TRBV11-2
CASTPQREGEQYF
TGTGCCAGCACCCCCCAGCGGGAGGGGGAGCAGTACTTC
>TRBD2|once|TRBJ2-1|TRBV4-3
CASSLLGLANEQFF
TGCGCCAGCAGCCTCTTGGGACTAGCAAATGAGCAGTTCTTC
>TRBD1|once|TRBJ2-1|TRBV2
CASSESDRGRNEQFF
TGTGCCAGCAGTGAATCGGACAGGGGGCGAAATGAGCAGTTCTTC
>.|.|TRBJ1-4|TRBV30
CAWSVVFGGAALEEKLFF
TGTGCCTGGAGTGTAGTCTTTGGAGGGGCGGCTCTAGAAGAAAAACTGTTTTTT
>TRBD1|.|TRBJ2-2|TRBV5-4
CASRPLDRDSTGELFF
TGTGCCAGCAGACCACTAGACAGGGATTCCACCGGGGAGCTGTTTTTT
>TRBD2|.|TRBJ2-2|TRBV5-1
CASSLPQSLAGGGTGELFF
TGCGCCAGCAGCTTGCCCCAAAGCCTAGCGGGAGGCGGGACCGGGGAGCTGTTTTTT
>.|.|TRBJ2-5|TRBV7-9
CASSQRLGETQYF
TGTGCCAGCAGCCAACGCCTGGGGGAGACCCAGTACTTC
>.|.|TRBJ1-2|TRBV10-3
CAISGGRASGGYTF
TGTGCCATCAGTGGGGGCAGGGCCTCAGGGGGCTACACCTTC
>.|.|TRBJ2-2|TRBV12-5
CASGLPLPRGVNTGELFF
TGTGCTAGTGGTTTGCCCCTACCGAGGGGTGTTAACACCGGGGAGCTGTTTTTT
>TRBD2|.|TRBJ2-7|TRBV2
CASEKGLAGSSYEQYF
TGTGCCAGCGAAAAAGGACTAGCGGGGAGCTCCTACGAGCAGTACTTC
>.|.|TRBJ1-3|TRBV9
CASEPGPYSAGNTIYF
TGTGCCAGTGAACCGGGACCCTATTCGGCCGGAAACACCATATATTTT
>TRBD2|.|TRBJ2-5|TRBV10-1
CASSREIAGDGETQYF
TGCGCCAGCAGCCGAGAGATAGCGGGAGACGGGGAGACCCAGTACTTC
>TRBD2|.|TRBJ2-6|TRBV27
CASSLREREVPRGANVLTF
TGTGCCAGCAGTTTGAGGGAGCGGGAGGTCCCTAGGGGGGCCAACGTCCTGACTTTC
>.|.|TRBJ1-6|TRBV2
CASSEALLLSSYNSPLHF
TGTGCCAGCAGTGAAGCGCTTCTCTTGAGCTCCTATAATTCACCCCTCCACTTT
>.|.|TRBJ1-2|TRBV28
CASSSPPGFNYGYTF
TGTGCCAGCAGTTCGCCTCCGGGGTTCAACTATGGCTACACCTTC
>.|once|TRBJ2-3|TRBV4-2
CASSQEQTDTQYF
TGTGCCAGCAGCCAAGAACAGACAGATACGCAGTATTTT
>.|.|TRBJ1-1|TRBV30
CAVIPGKGTEAFF
TGTGCCGTGATCCCGGGGAAGGGCACTGAAGCTTTCTTT